A selection of T cell receptor beta chains follows, all from one sample in a study of beta chain features in type 1 diabetes. Measured with immunoSEQ multiplex PCR; TCRdb has only the in-frame clones, and not every one. The sample lists 300,000 to 400,000 clones, roughly 13% seen once, with 0.015% in the top ten. Sequenced: naive CD4+ T cells from blood. The receptors here all came from a woman aged 18-29 years with type 1 diabetes. CDR3s include the opening cysteine and the closing phenylalanine or tryptophan. The D gene is left open where the match is weak. Size is omitted from some rows. Given values are once, few, many or a class for expanded clones.

TRBV29-1,13,.,TRBJ2-3,few,TGCAGCGTTGATACCGTTCAGGGAGATACGCAGTATTTT,CSVDTVQGDTQYF
TRBV28,11,.,TRBJ2-5,few,TGTGCCAGCAGCTACCAAGAGACCCAGTACTTC,CASSYQETQYF
TRBV2,13,.,TRBJ1-1,few,TGTGCCAGCAAAAGGACAAAGAACACTGAAGCTTTCTTT,CASKRTKNTEAFF
TRBV28,14,.,TRBJ1-5,few,TGTGCCAGCACCCCACAGTCCCGTAATCAGCCCCAGCATTTT,CASTPQSRNQPQHF
TRBV4-1,15,TRBD1,TRBJ2-5,.,TGCGCCAGCAGCCACCCGGACAGGGACCAAGAGACCCAGTACTTC,CASSHPDRDQETQYF
TRBV5-1,15,.,TRBJ1-4,.,TGCGCCAGCAGCAAGTTAGCAGCAACTAATGAAAAACTGTTTTTT,CASSKLAATNEKLFF
TRBV7-2,13,.,TRBJ1-1,.,TGTGCCAGCAGCTTTGAAGGGGGAGCTGAAGCTTTCTTT,CASSFEGGAEAFF
TRBV7-3,17,TRBD1,TRBJ1-1,.,TGTGCCAGCAGTCGGACAGGGGATCCGGTTGAGGTCACTGAAGCTTTCTTT,CASSRTGDPVEVTEAFF
TRBV14,16,.,TRBJ2-1,few,TGTGCCAGCAGCCAAGACGCCTTCTATCGGTACAATGAGCAGTTCTTC,CASSQDAFYRYNEQFF
TRBV30,17,TRBD1,TRBJ1-4,.,TGTGCCTGGAGTGTAGGCAGGGGGGTCGCAACTAATGAAAAACTGTTTTTT,CAWSVGRGVATNEKLFF
TRBV25-1,15,.,TRBJ2-5,.,TGTGCCAGCAGTGATTTTGGGAGAAGGAGGGAGACCCAGTACTTC,CASSDFGRRRETQYF
TRBV6-5,16,.,TRBJ2-1,few,TGTGCCAGCAGTTACTCTTTCGGACAGCTCAACAATGAGCAGTTCTTC,CASSYSFGQLNNEQFF
TRBV28,14,TRBD1,TRBJ2-1,few,TGTGCCAGCGAGACAGGGGGCAGGGGGAATGAGCAGTTCTTC,CASETGGRGNEQFF
TRBV5-4,15,TRBD1,TRBJ1-1,few,TGTGCCAGCAGCGCAGTACAGGGGGCAAGCACTGAAGCTTTCTTT,CASSAVQGASTEAFF
TRBV28,15,TRBD1,TRBJ1-2,.,TGTGCCAGCAGTTCCCCAGGGGGTGTAAGAAATGGCTACACCTTC,CASSSPGGVRNGYTF
TRBV7-2,14,.,TRBJ2-1,.,TGTGCCAGCAGCTTATGGGACTCCCCCAATGAGCAGTTCTTC,CASSLWDSPNEQFF
TRBV18,12,TRBD1,TRBJ2-7,few,TGTGCCAGCTCGGGACAGCGATACGAGCAGTACTTC,CASSGQRYEQYF
TRBV30,15,TRBD2,TRBJ2-1,.,TGTGCCTGGAGTGTACGGGGGACTAGCATCGGTGAGCAGTTCTTC,CAWSVRGTSIGEQFF
TRBV20-1,11,.,TRBJ2-4,.,TGCAGTGCTAGGCCAGTGGAGACTCAGTACTTC,CSARPVETQYF
TRBV6-5,14,TRBD1,TRBJ1-1,once,TGTGCCAGCAGCAGGACAGGGATCTACACTGAAGCTTTCTTT,CASSRTGIYTEAFF
TRBV5-1,14,.,TRBJ1-1,.,TGCGCCAGCAGCTTGCGTAGTGATAACACTGAAGCTTTCTTT,CASSLRSDNTEAFF
TRBV27,14,TRBD1,TRBJ2-2,once,TGTGCCAGCAACCCGGGACAGGGGTCCGGGGAGCTGTTTTTT,CASNPGQGSGELFF
TRBV2,13,.,TRBJ1-5,.,TGTGCCGGTGGGCTGAATAGCAATCAGCCCCAGCATTTT,CAGGLNSNQPQHF
TRBV7-9,15,.,TRBJ1-1,.,TGTGCCAGCAGCTTAGGCCAGGGTGTGAACACTGAAGCTTTCTTT,CASSLGQGVNTEAFF
TRBV7-9,14,.,TRBJ2-3,few,TGTGCCAGCAGCTTGGTAGACTTCACAGATACGCAGTATTTT,CASSLVDFTDTQYF